This entry lists 27 T cell receptor beta chains sequenced from one sample in a study of blood T cell repertoires in COVID-19. TCRdb keeps only in-frame clones here, not all; method: immunoSEQ multiplex PCR. The sample consists of tens of thousands of clones, 86% of them appearing once. Material for sequencing was peripheral blood. The receptors derive from a man between 50 and 59 years old with active COVID-19.

The chain links TRBV18 to TRBJ1-6; D unresolved. Trimming took 8 bases from V and 0 from J, leaving 14 bases between them. CDR3 length equals 16 residues. The V gene's germline CDR1 is KGHSH and CDR2 LQKENI. CDR3 residues: CASHRTGSSYNSPLHF. The CDR3 nucleotides read TGTGCCAGCCACCGGACGGGAAGCTCCTATAATTCACCCCTCCACTTT.

A few counts support this clone. The chain joins TRBV5-1 to TRBJ1-1; 8 bases agree with TRBD1. Losses at the gene ends were 0 bases for V and 5 bases for J; bases not matched to a gene: 15. The CDR3 is 18 amino acids. Looked up from germline, CDR1 is SGHRS and CDR2 is YFSETQ. CDR3: CASSLDRGTLNWRTEAFF. The CDR3, as DNA: TGCGCCAGCAGCTTGGACAGGGGGACACTAAACTGGAGGACTGAAGCTTTCTTT.

The V call is TRBV12-3 or TRBV12-4, the J call TRBJ2-1, with D perhaps matching TRBD1 (6 bases). The CDR3 has 13 amino acids. V was shortened by 4 bases and J by 10 bases, with 14 bases between the two germline ends. Here the CDR3 reads CASSSISTGEQFF. DNA for the CDR3: TGTGCCAGCAGTTCGATTTCGACAGGAGAGCAGTTCTTC.

This sequence joins TRBV19 and TRBJ1-1; the match to TRBD1 covers 7 bases. The CDR3 has 18 amino acids. The germline V gene has CDR1 LNHDA and CDR2 SQIVND (reference sequence). V shed 3 bases, J shed 1 base, and the junction held 14 bases outside the gene matches. CDR3 coding DNA: TGTGCCAGTAGTATTTTAAGTTTTCGGGGACAGAGGAACACTGAAGCTTTCTTT. It translates to CASSILSFRGQRNTEAFF.

This chain uses TRBV29-1 with TRBJ1-1; D perhaps matches TRBD1 (5 bases). Germline V gives CDR1 SQVTM, CDR2 ANQGSEA. The CDR3 covers 13 residues. V shed 4 bases and J shed 1 base, with 10 bases lying between them. CDR3 sequence reads: CSVVGQRNTEAFF. For the CDR3, the DNA is TGCAGCGTTGTGGGGCAACGGAACACTGAAGCTTTCTTT.

This chain connects TRBV25-1 to TRBJ2-3, with D possibly TRBD2 on 6 matching bases. This CDR3 is 15 amino acids long. V lost 1 base and J 2 bases, leaving 10 bases between the germline ends. The V gene's germline CDR1 is MGHDK and CDR2 SYGVNS. The CDR3 region has the DNA TGTGCCAGCAGTGAATGGGGGGAGATCACAGATACGCAGTATTTT. It yields the protein CASSEWGEITDTQYF.

This clone was picked up a small number of times. The J gene is TRBJ1-6, the V gene TRBV19; D might be TRBD1 (5 bases). Looked up from germline, CDR1 is LNHDA and CDR2 is SQIVND (reference sequence). V was pared by 8 bases and J by 7 bases, with 18 bases between. The CDR3 runs to 15 residues. CDR3 nucleotides: TGTGCCAGTGGCGTGGGGCAGGCGACCAATTCACCCCTCCACTTT. Its translation: CASGVGQATNSPLHF.

This clone has a single count. This rearrangement joins TRBV7-7 to TRBJ2-3; D perhaps matches TRBD1 (6 bases). This CDR3 is built from 16 residues. Germline values: CDR1 SSHAT, CDR2 FNYEAQ (reference sequence). V lost 5 bases and J 0 bases, leaving 15 bases between the germline ends. The CDR3 protein is CASSAGAGLSTDTQYF. The CDR3 DNA reads as TGTGCCAGCAGCGCAGGGGCCGGTCTGAGCACAGATACGCAGTATTTT.

The gene calls are TRBV6-5 and TRBJ2-1; a weak D match, TRBD2 (6 bases). CDR1 MNHEY and CDR2 SVGAGI come from the germline V gene. This CDR3 is 14 amino acids long. Trimming removed 2 bases at V and 6 bases at J, with 11 bases between. DNA of the CDR3: TGTGCCAGCAGTTACGCCGGGAGACTCAATGAGCAGTTCTTC. This encodes CASSYAGRLNEQFF.

The chain carries TRBV24-1 and TRBJ2-1; tentatively, D is TRBD1 (5 bases). Trimming left V 3 bases short and J 9 bases short, with 5 bases between. This CDR3 has 11 residues. In germline, CDR1 is KGHDR, CDR2 SFDVKD. This CDR3 reads CATSDGAEQFF. The CDR3 DNA follows: TGTGCCACCAGTGATGGGGCTGAGCAGTTCTTC.

The chain couples TRBV7-9 to TRBJ1-4; D is unresolved. Germline CDR1 reads SEHNR; CDR2 reads FQNEAQ (reference sequence). V was cut by 1 base and J by 8 bases, with 8 bases left in between. CDR3 length equals 13 residues. The CDR3 region has the DNA TGTGCCAGCAGCTTAGGGGCATTCGAAAAACTGTTTTTT. It is translated as CASSLGAFEKLFF.

This chain uses TRBV3-1 (or the pseudogene TRBV3-2) with TRBJ1-6; maybe TRBD1 (6 bases). The V end lost 3 bases, the J end lost 9 bases, and 12 bases lay between the germline ends. The CDR3 has 14 amino acids. Germline V gene lookup returns CDR1 LGHDT and CDR2 YNNKEL (reference sequence). The DNA for the CDR3 is TGTGCCAGCAGCCAGGTCAACAGGGCTTCACCCCTCCACTTT. It encodes CASSQVNRASPLHF.

The chain carries TRBV11-2 and TRBJ1-3; 10 positions agree with TRBD1. This CDR3 comprises 15 residues. After removal of 5 bases from V and 4 bases from J, the junction contained 5 bases not matched to a gene. The germline V gene encodes CDR1 SGHAT and CDR2 FQNNGV. CDR3 in DNA: TGTGCCAGCAGCGCCTGGACAGGGGGAGGAAACACCATATATTTT. Its translation: CASSAWTGGGNTIYF.

The V and J genes are TRBV2 and TRBJ1-1, with TRBD1 as a possible D gene (5 bases). CDR1 and CDR2 from the germline V gene are SNHLY and FYNNEI. The V end lost 7 bases, the J end lost 5 bases, and 17 bases lay between the germline ends. This CDR3 spans 14 amino acids. The CDR3 DNA reads TGTGCCAGCACCATAGACGGGGGAAGGACTGAAGCTTTCTTT. Translated, it gives CASTIDGGRTEAFF.

This clone showed up just once. The chain carries TRBV5-6 and TRBJ2-7, with 9 positions matching TRBD1. Per germline, CDR1 SGHDT and CDR2 YYEEEE. Unmatched junction bases numbered 7, after V lost 4 bases and J lost 5 bases. The CDR3 consists of 14 residues. The CDR3 region is CASSGDREGNEQYF. For the CDR3, the DNA is TGTGCCAGCAGCGGGGACAGGGAAGGGAACGAGCAGTACTTC.

V is TRBV18 and J is TRBJ2-2, with 7 positions matching TRBD1. The CDR3 is 14 residues long. Germline CDR1 reads KGHSH; CDR2 reads LQKENI. V lost 1 base to trimming and J lost 4 bases; unmatched junction nucleotides: 0. The CDR3 is CASSPQGATGELFF. CDR3 nucleotide sequence: TGTGCCAGCTCACCACAGGGGGCCACCGGGGAGCTGTTTTTT.

V is TRBV12-3 or TRBV12-4 and J is TRBJ2-7, with D uncertain. V lost 3 bases and J 1 base, leaving 7 bases between the germline ends. This CDR3 has 13 amino acids. DNA for the CDR3: TGTGCCAGCAGTTTGGTCGAGTCCTACGAGCAGTACTTC. Amino acid sequence: CASSLVESYEQYF.

The table lists this clone with a few counts. The gene calls are TRBV5-5 and TRBJ2-7; TRBD2 matches at 8 bases. V trimming: 6 bases; J trimming: 2 bases; junction bases outside the gene matches: 10. Germline assignment: CDR1 SGHKS and CDR2 YYEKEE (reference sequence). The CDR3 has 15 residues. The CDR3 coding sequence is TGTGCCAGCACCGTCGGGGGGGCAGGGCCCTACGAGCAGTACTTC. Protein: CASTVGGAGPYEQYF.

CDR3 nucleotides: TGTGCCAGCAGGCACACAAGTTTACCCCAAGAGACCCAGTACTTC. Encoded protein: CASRHTSLPQETQYF. V gene TRBV27 combines with J gene TRBJ2-5; D is uncertain. This CDR3 region has 15 residues. CDR1 and CDR2 from the germline V gene are MNHEY and SMNVEV (reference sequence). V lost 6 bases to trimming and J lost 1 base, with 15 bases between them.

The rearrangement links TRBV4-2 to TRBJ2-1, with TRBD2 matching over 9 bases. V gave up 5 bases and J gave up 4 bases; unmatched junction bases: 3. Germline assignment: CDR1 LGHNA and CDR2 YNFKEQ. CDR3 length: 14 amino acids. CDR3 protein: CASSASGTYNEQFF. DNA for the CDR3: TGTGCCAGCAGCGCTAGCGGGACTTACAATGAGCAGTTCTTC.

This chain uses TRBV6-1 with TRBJ1-4; 7 bases are a match to TRBD1. CDR3 size: 14 residues. Trimming at V came to 1 base and at J to 6 bases, leaving 2 bases not matched to a gene. Germline CDR1 and CDR2: MNHNS and SASEGT. The CDR3, as DNA: TGTGCCAGCAGTGAAGTAGGACAGGATGAAAAACTGTTTTTT. Protein sequence: CASSEVGQDEKLFF.

The CDR3 nucleotides are TGTGCCAGCAGCTTGGAGGGGGCGTTCCACGAGCAGTACGTC. The encoded protein is CASSLEGAFHEQYV. The rearrangement joins TRBV5-5 to TRBJ2-7; the match to TRBD1 covers 7 bases. The CDR3 loop spans 14 amino acids. Germline V gives CDR1 SGHKS, CDR2 YYEKEE (reference sequence). J was trimmed by 5 bases and V by 0 bases; bases with no gene match: 5.

There are a few counts of this clone. J is TRBJ1-6 and V is TRBV19; 9 bases map to TRBD1. V was pared by 6 bases and J by 6 bases, with 15 bases of the junction left unmatched. The CDR3 spans 18 residues. Germline V gene sequence: CDR1 LNHDA, CDR2 SQIVND (reference sequence). Written as DNA, the CDR3 is TGTGCCAGTAGCCCCCCCTTGGGGACAGGGCCTTCTAATTCACCCCTCCACTTT. It encodes CASSPPLGTGPSNSPLHF.

The chain employs TRBV7-6 and TRBJ2-1; 11 positions agree with TRBD2. CDR3 length equals 15 residues. CDR1 and CDR2 from the germline V gene are SGHVS and FNYEAQ. Trimming removed 1 base from V and 8 bases from J; junction bases left unmatched: 4. This CDR3 is CASSLEPSGRYEQFF. Written as DNA, the CDR3 is TGTGCCAGCAGCTTAGAGCCTAGCGGGAGGTATGAGCAGTTCTTC. The full variable domain, its missing parts supplied by reference TRBV7-6 and TRBJ2-1, is GAGVSQSPRYKVTKRGQDVALRCDPISGHVSLYWYRQALGQGPEFLTYFNYEAQQDKSGLPNDRFSAERPEGSISTLTIQRTEQRDSAMYRCASSLEPSGRYEQFFGPGTRLTVL.

This chain links TRBV7-3 with TRBJ2-2; maybe TRBD1 (6 bases). Germline values: CDR1 SGHTA, CDR2 FQGTGA. The CDR3 covers 15 residues. V gave up 5 bases and J gave up 0 bases, with 10 bases separating them. CDR3 coding DNA: TGTGCCAGCAGCCCACAGGGCACGAACACCGGGGAGCTGTTTTTT. Residues: CASSPQGTNTGELFF.

The chain employs TRBV24-1 and TRBJ1-4, with a possible D match to TRBD1 (6 bases). Germline V CDR1 and CDR2: KGHDR, SFDVKD. This CDR3 has 16 residues. Trimming stripped 0 bases from V and 8 bases from J, with 15 bases between. DNA of the CDR3: TGTGCCACCAGTGATTTGAAGGGGGGGAATTGGGAAAAACTGTTTTTT. It encodes CATSDLKGGNWEKLFF.

The chain employs TRBV11-3 and TRBJ2-3; perhaps TRBD1 as D (5 bases). Germline V gene lookup returns CDR1 SGHNT and CDR2 YENEEA. Trimming removed 5 bases at V and 4 bases at J, with 10 bases between. This CDR3 spans 13 amino acids. CDR3 residues: CASSGADADTQYF. The CDR3 DNA sequence: TGTGCCAGCAGCGGGGCAGACGCAGATACGCAGTATTTT.